This TCR beta chain comes out of a study of beta chain features in type 1 diabetes. Sequencing targeted expressed TCRB transcripts, as all isolated RNA had been reverse transcribed. Clones were sequenced by immunoSEQ multiplex PCR, and TCRdb holds only the in-frame ones, with some missing. The sample has nearly 250,000 clones; roughly an eighth are singletons. Each population that was sorted was more than 98% pure. General study points: Whether HLA type affects TCRB rearrangement stayed undetermined in the present work.

Details on this clone: Its antigen is not known.

The sequencing input was naive CD4+ T cells from blood. The clonotype was recovered from a woman aged 40-49 years in good health.

The CDR3 reads CASSTSASGTTDTQYF. Written as DNA, the CDR3 is TGCGCCAGCAGCACCTCCGCGAGCGGCACGACAGATACGCAGTATTTT. The chain joins TRBV5-1 to TRBJ2-3, with D possibly being TRBD2 (5 bases). CDR1 is SGHRS, CDR2 YFSETQ, per germline. Trimming removed 4 bases at V and 3 bases at J, with 18 bases between. CDR3 length: 16 amino acids. The complete variable domain, with remaining parts taken from reference TRBV5-1 and TRBJ2-3, reads KAGVTQTPRYLIKTRGQQVTLSCSPISGHRSVSWYQQTPGQGLQFLFEYFSETQRNKGNFPGRFSGRQFSNSRSEMNVSTLELGDSALYLCASSTSASGTTDTQYFGPGTRLTVL.